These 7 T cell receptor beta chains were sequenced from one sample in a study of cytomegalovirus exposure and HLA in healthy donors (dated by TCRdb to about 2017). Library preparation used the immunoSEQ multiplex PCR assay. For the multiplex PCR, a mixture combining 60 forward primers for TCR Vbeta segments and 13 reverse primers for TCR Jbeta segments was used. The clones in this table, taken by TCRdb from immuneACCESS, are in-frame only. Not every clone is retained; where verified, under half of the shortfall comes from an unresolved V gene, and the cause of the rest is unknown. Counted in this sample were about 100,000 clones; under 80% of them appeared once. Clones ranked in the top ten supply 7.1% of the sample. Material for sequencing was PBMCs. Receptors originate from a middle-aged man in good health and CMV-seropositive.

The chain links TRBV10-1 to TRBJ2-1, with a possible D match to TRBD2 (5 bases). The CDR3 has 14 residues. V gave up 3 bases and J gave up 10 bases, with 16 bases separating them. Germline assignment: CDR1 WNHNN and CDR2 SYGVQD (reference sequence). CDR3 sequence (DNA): TGCGCCAGCAGTGAAATGGTGAGGGCCGGGGAGCAGTTCTTC. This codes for CASSEMVRAGEQFF.

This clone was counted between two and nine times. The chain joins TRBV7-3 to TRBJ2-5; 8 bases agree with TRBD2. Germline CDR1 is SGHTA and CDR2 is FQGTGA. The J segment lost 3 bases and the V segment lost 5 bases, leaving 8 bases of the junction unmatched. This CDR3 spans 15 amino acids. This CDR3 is CASSTGLGLEETQYF. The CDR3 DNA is TGTGCCAGCAGCACGGGACTAGGATTGGAAGAGACCCAGTACTTC.

The CDR3 nucleotides read TGTGCCATCAGTGAGGGGGCGGGGACTAATGAAAAACTGTTTTTT. Translating gives CAISEGAGTNEKLFF. The genes are TRBV10-3 and TRBJ1-4; D may be TRBD1 (5 bases). The CDR3 is 15 amino acids. The germline gives CDR1 ENHRY, CDR2 SYGVKD. The V end was cut by 2 bases, the J end by 2 bases, with 9 bases between.

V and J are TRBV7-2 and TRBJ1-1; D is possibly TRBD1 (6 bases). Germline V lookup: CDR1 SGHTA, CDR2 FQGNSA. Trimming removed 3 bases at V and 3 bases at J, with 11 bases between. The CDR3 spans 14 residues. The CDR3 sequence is CASSFQGLDTEAFF. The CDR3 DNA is TGTGCCAGCAGCTTCCAGGGGTTGGACACTGAAGCTTTCTTT.

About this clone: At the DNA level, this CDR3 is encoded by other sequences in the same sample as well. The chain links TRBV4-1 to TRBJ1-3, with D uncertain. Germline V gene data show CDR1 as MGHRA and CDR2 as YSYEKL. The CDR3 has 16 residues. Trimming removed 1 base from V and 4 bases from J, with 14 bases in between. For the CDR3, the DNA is TGCGCCAGCAGCCAAGGGCGGGAATACCGAGGAAACACCATATATTTT. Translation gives CASSQGREYRGNTIYF.

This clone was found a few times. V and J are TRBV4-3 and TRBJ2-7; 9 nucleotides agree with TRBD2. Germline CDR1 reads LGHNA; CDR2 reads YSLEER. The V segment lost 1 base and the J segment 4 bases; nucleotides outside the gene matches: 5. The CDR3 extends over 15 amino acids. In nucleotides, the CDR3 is TGCGCCAGCAGCCAAGTAGCGGGAGAGGAGTACGAGCAGTACTTC. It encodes CASSQVAGEEYEQYF.

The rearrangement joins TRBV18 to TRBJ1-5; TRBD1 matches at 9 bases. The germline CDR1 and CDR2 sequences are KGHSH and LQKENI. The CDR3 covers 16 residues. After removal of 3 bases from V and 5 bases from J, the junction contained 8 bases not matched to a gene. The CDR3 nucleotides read TGTGCCAGCTCACCCTTAGACAGGGGGAGGTATCAGCCCCAGCATTTT. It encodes CASSPLDRGRYQPQHF.